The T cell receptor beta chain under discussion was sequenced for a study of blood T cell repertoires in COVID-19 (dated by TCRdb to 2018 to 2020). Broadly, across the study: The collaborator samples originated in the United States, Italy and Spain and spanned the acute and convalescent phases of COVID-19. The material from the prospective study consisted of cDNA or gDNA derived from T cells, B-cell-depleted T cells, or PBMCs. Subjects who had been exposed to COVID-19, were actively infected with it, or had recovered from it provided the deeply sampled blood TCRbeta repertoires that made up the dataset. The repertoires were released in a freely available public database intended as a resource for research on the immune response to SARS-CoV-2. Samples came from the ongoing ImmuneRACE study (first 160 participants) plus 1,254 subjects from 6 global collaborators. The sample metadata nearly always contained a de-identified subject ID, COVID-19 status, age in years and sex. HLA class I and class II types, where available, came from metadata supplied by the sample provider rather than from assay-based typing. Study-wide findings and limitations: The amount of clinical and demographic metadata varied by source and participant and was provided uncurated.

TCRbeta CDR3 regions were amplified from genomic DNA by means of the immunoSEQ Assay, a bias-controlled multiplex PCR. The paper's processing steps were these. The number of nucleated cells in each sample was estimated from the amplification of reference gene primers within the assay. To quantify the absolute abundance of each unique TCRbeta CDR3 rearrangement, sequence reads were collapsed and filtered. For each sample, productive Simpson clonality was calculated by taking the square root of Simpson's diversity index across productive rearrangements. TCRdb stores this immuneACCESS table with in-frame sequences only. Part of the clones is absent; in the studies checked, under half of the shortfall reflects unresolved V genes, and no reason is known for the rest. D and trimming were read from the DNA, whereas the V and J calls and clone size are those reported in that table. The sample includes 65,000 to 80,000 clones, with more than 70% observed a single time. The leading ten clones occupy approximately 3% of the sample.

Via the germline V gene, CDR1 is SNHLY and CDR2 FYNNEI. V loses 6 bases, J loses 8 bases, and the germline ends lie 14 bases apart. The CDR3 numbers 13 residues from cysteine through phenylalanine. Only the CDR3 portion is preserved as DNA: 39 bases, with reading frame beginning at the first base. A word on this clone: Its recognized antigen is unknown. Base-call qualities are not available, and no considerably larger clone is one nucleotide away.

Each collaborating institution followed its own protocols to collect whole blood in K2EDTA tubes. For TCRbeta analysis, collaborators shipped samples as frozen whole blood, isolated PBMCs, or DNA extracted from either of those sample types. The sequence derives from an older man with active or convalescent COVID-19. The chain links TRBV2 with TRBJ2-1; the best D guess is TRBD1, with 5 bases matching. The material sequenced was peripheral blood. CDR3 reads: CASRGQDLYEQFF. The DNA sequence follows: TGTGCCAGCAGAGGACAAGATCTCTATGAGCAGTTCTTC.